These T cell receptor beta chains were read from a single sample in a study of blood T cell repertoires in COVID-19. Assay used: immunoSEQ multiplex PCR; TCRdb lists only in-frame clones, some missing. There are around 99,000 clones in the sample; around nine tenths occur only once, and 1% to 1.5% lies in the top ten. Sequencing was done on a sample of peripheral blood. Every receptor here comes from a woman aged 30 to 39 with acute or convalescent COVID-19. Both conserved end residues are part of each CDR3. Each record gives: J gene, V gene, CDR3 length, clone size, D gene, CDR3 DNA, CDR3 protein. D genes are given only for firm matches. Clone size is shown for a subset of rows, as once, few, many or a class of expanded clone.

J: TRBJ1-2
V: TRBV28
length: 15
size: .
D: .
DNA: TGTGCCAGCAGTTTTACGTTGACCGGGGGGTATGGCTACACCTTC
CDR3: CASSFTLTGGYGYTF

J: TRBJ1-2
V: TRBV27
length: 12
size: .
D: .
DNA: TGTGCCAGCAGGTACAGGGAGGGTGGCTACACCTTC
CDR3: CASRYREGGYTF

J: TRBJ1-4
V: TRBV28
length: 17
size: .
D: TRBD1
DNA: TGTGCCAGCAGTTTAGGGGTACCGACGACAGGGAACGAAAAACTGTTTTTT
CDR3: CASSLGVPTTGNEKLFF

J: TRBJ1-5
V: TRBV27
length: 16
size: .
D: .
DNA: TGTGCCAGCAGGGCTTACTCCGGGACAAACTATCAGCCCCAGCATTTT
CDR3: CASRAYSGTNYQPQHF

J: TRBJ2-2
V: TRBV9
length: 18
size: .
D: TRBD1
DNA: TGTGCCAGCAGCCCTTCGCCGGGACAGTCGGTTAACGCCGGGGAGCTGTTTTTT
CDR3: CASSPSPGQSVNAGELFF

J: TRBJ2-3
V: TRBV7-2
length: 14
size: .
D: TRBD2
DNA: TGTGCCAGCTCTAGCGGGGGGGCGGTAGATACGCAGTATTTT
CDR3: CASSSGGAVDTQYF

J: TRBJ1-5
V: TRBV5-5
length: 16
size: .
D: TRBD1
DNA: TGTGCCAGCAGCACTGGGACAGGGGGCTTCAATCAGCCCCAGCATTTT
CDR3: CASSTGTGGFNQPQHF

J: TRBJ1-3
V: TRBV6-5
length: 14
size: .
D: TRBD1
DNA: TGTGCCAGCAGCCAGGGGGGCAATGGAAACACCATATATTTT
CDR3: CASSQGGNGNTIYF

J: TRBJ2-3
V: TRBV5-1
length: 16
size: .
D: TRBD1
DNA: TGCGCCAGCAGCTTGGGAACAGGGGGTGTTGCAGATACGCAGTATTTT
CDR3: CASSLGTGGVADTQYF

J: TRBJ1-5
V: TRBV7-2
length: 14
size: .
D: .
DNA: TGTGCCAGCAGCTTGAGGACAGACAATCAGCCCCAGCATTTT
CDR3: CASSLRTDNQPQHF

J: TRBJ2-2
V: TRBV11-2
length: 15
size: .
D: .
DNA: TGTGCCAGCAGCTTAGGTGACACGAACACCGGGGAGCTGTTTTTT
CDR3: CASSLGDTNTGELFF

J: TRBJ1-1
V: TRBV10-2
length: 14
size: .
D: .
DNA: TGCGCCAGCAGTGCCAAAAGCGGTTTCACTGAAGCTTTCTTT
CDR3: CASSAKSGFTEAFF

J: TRBJ1-3
V: TRBV6-2/TRBV6-3
length: 15
size: .
D: .
DNA: TGTGCCAGCAGTTACGGGACAAACTCTGGAAACACCATATATTTT
CDR3: CASSYGTNSGNTIYF

J: TRBJ1-4
V: TRBV2
length: 15
size: .
D: .
DNA: TGTGCCAGCACCAAATACAGGGTAACTAATGAAAAACTGTTTTTT
CDR3: CASTKYRVTNEKLFF

J: TRBJ2-1
V: TRBV7-8
length: 17
size: .
D: .
DNA: TGTGCCAGCAGCTCTCTGCAGCGGTTAAACTCCTACAATGAGCAGTTCTTC
CDR3: CASSSLQRLNSYNEQFF

J: TRBJ2-6
V: TRBV4-3
length: 21
size: .
D: TRBD2
DNA: TGCGCCAGCAGCCAAGATCCCTACCCAGCGGGGGGGCCATTTGGGGCCAACGTCCTGACTTTC
CDR3: CASSQDPYPAGGPFGANVLTF

J: TRBJ1-5
V: TRBV7-2
length: 16
size: .
D: .
DNA: TGTGCCAGCAGCTTAGTAGGAACAGTGAGAAATCAGCCCCAGCATTTT
CDR3: CASSLVGTVRNQPQHF

J: TRBJ2-5
V: TRBV13
length: 15
size: .
D: TRBD1
DNA: TGTGCCAGCAGCTTAGGGGGACAGGGAGGAGAGACCCAGTACTTC
CDR3: CASSLGGQGGETQYF

J: TRBJ1-1
V: TRBV7-9
length: 13
size: .
D: .
DNA: TGTGCCAGCAGCTTATTAGGTAACTATGAAGCTTTCTTT
CDR3: CASSLLGNYEAFF

J: TRBJ1-5
V: TRBV6-5
length: 12
size: .
D: .
DNA: TGTGCCAGCAGGGAGGCAGCGGGGACCCAGCATTTT
CDR3: CASREAAGTQHF

J: TRBJ2-7
V: TRBV4-2
length: 15
size: .
D: TRBD2
DNA: TGTGCCAGCAGCCAAGGGCTAGCGGGAGGCTACGAGCAGTACTTC
CDR3: CASSQGLAGGYEQYF

J: TRBJ2-7
V: TRBV2
length: 11
size: few
D: .
DNA: TGTGCCAGCAGACAGGGTTACGAGCAGTACTTC
CDR3: CASRQGYEQYF